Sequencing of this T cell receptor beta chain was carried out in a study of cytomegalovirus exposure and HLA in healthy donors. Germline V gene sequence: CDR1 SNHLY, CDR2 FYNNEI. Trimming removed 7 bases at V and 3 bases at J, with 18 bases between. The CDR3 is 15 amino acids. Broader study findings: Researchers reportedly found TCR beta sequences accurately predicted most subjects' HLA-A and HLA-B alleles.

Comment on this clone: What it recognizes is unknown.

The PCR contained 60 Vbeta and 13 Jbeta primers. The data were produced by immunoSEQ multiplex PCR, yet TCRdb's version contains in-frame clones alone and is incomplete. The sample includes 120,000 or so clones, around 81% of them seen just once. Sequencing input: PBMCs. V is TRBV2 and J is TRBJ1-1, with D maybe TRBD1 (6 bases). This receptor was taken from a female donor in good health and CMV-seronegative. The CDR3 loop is CASTPGGHRYTEAFF. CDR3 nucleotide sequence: TGTGCCAGCACTCCGGGGGGACATCGGTACACTGAAGCTTTCTTT.